The source of this TCR beta chain is a study of tumor-infiltrating lymphocytes in primary liver carcinoma (dated by TCRdb to 2016 to 2017). Some background on the complete study: Between November 2015 and March 2016, about five patients in China with histopathologically diagnosed primary liver carcinoma had their tumors surgically resected. Of the five patients, three men and two women aged 30 to 69 years, four had hepatocellular carcinoma and one had combined HCC and intrahepatic cholangiocarcinoma. Tumors of the five patients were stage T1-T3 N0M0 with maximum diameters of 4.2 to 10 cm. Each sample produced about 3.5 to 7.13 million productive TCRbeta reads, and read depth showed no significant difference between tissue types. TCRbeta repertoire sequencing, expression microarrays and whole-exome sequencing were combined in the study across five regions of each liver tumor, with adjacent normal tissue and blood also included. A total of roughly 35 specimens from 5 patients underwent TCRbeta repertoire sequencing, comprising about 25 tumor regions, 5 adjacent noncancerous liver tissues and 5 peripheral blood samples. High reproducibility was observed for the technical replicate repertoires, with mean shared-clone rates roughly 0.87 and correlation coefficients above 0.95.

A note on this clonotype: The clone's antigen remains unknown. The junction departs from the called germline gene at one end, perhaps through a read error.

The CDR3, from cysteine to phenylalanine, totals 14 residues. Only the CDR3 portion is preserved as DNA: 42 bases, with reading frame beginning at the first base. CDR1 and CDR2, looked up from the germline V gene, are SGHDN and FVKESK. Overall study outcomes, separate from this receptor: Compared with blood, tumors had a significantly larger share of the repertoire taken up by the top 250 clones (p = 0.039). Bulk unsorted samples precluded comparing CD4+ and CD8+ T cell repertoires. With just 4 or 5 patients in the study, the authors point out that the findings should be validated in a larger study. Only the TCR beta chain was sequenced, which likely underestimates true repertoire diversity because unpaired alpha chains were not captured. Repertoire overlap was found to be higher between tumor regions (mean roughly 36%) than between tumor-adjacent (around 17%) or tumor-blood (14%) pairs, consistent with antigen-driven expansion.

Blood RNA was extracted from unsorted whole blood using TRIzol reagent, and germline DNA was obtained with the DNeasy Blood & Tissue kit. Patients had chronic HBV infection and were treatment-naive at sampling. Before surgery, approximately 4 milliliters of peripheral blood were collected into K2EDTA tubes. TCRbeta-specific cDNA was reverse-transcribed from roughly 500 ng total RNA using a constant-region primer and ProtoScript II reverse transcriptase. TCRbeta libraries were built with three nested multiplex PCR rounds, a slightly modified ARM-PCR procedure. Multiplex TRBV1-TRBV30 forward primers and a Cbeta reverse primer were used in the first two PCR rounds, each of which was run for around 9 cycles. A final 25-cycle PCR with Deep VentR polymerase added sample barcodes and Illumina adapters. Amplicons of 200-500 bp were gel-purified with a QIAquick gel extraction kit before sequencing. An Illumina HiSeq 2500 was used to sequence the TCRbeta amplicons with 250-bp paired-end reads. Turning to the authors' computational methods: Quality trimming of reads was performed with Trimmomatic v0.33, and paired reads were merged with FLASH v1.2.11 so that full CDR3 sequences could be recovered. MiGEC v1.2.1b assigned V, D and J germline segments to the rearranged TCRbeta sequences. VDJtools v1.0.0 computed clonotype statistics and Shannon-Wiener diversity indices. Except for diversity analysis, only the 250 most abundant clonotypes of each sample were used in subsequent analyses to reduce sampling bias. TCRdb trimmed the raw reads at Q25, called clones with MiXCR and kept productive beta chains. All rows with the same CDR3 protein become a single entry with the most common DNA and genes. The V and J calls were not made by the authors but by TCRdb's processing. This sample holds fewer than 250,000 distinct CDR3 sequences; 65% were observed only once. Together, the top ten hold 7% to 8.5% of the sample.

The sequencing sample was made of peripheral blood. This TCR was sampled from a woman in her sixties with primary liver carcinoma and hepatitis B virus infection. The rearrangement combines TRBV14 with TRBJ2-7, with a tentative D call of TRBD1 or TRBD2, each matching 5 bases. This receptor has the CDR3 CASSQHSGTYEHYF. In nucleotides, the sequence is TGTGCCAGCAGCCAACACTCCGGGACCTACGAGCACTACTTC.